The present T cell receptor (beta chain) was sequenced within a study of T cell repertoires in cytomegalovirus infection. General observations from the study: Across the ex vivo response, the dominant clonotypes were HLA-C-restricted CMV-specific TCR beta clonotypes.

TCRdb re-derived calls from the reads in MiXCR, one entry per CDR3 protein. Here the sample spans about 360,000 distinct CDR3 sequences, around 18% being singletons. A remark on this clonotype: Its target is unknown.

The V and J ends lost 7 bases and 9 bases, in that order; junction bases with no gene match: 16. The CDR3 has 16 amino acids. Per the germline V gene, CDR1 is LNHDA and CDR2 is SQIVND (reference sequence). The rearrangement joins TRBV19 to TRBJ1-5; TRBD1 matches at 9 bases. The sample was PBMCs. This TCR came from a human donor in good health (CMV status not recorded). Some clones in this sample may be carry-over from other donors' samples. The CDR3 region is CASTMRGQGLGRPQHF. CDR3 sequence (DNA): TGTGCCAGTACCATGCGGGGACAGGGCCTGGGTCGGCCCCAGCATTTT.